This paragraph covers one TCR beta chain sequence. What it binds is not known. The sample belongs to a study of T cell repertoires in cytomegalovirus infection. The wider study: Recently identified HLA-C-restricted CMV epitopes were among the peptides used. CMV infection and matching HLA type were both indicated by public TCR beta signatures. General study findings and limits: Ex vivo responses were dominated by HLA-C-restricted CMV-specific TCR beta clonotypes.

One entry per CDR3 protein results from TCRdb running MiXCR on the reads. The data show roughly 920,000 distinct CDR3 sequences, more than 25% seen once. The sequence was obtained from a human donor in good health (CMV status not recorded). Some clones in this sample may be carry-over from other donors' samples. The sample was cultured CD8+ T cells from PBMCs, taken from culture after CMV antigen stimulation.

DNA for the CDR3: TGTGCCAGCAGTCTCGTCCCAGGGGTTTCTGAGCAGTTCTTC. Translating gives CASSLVPGVSEQFF. The chain is built from TRBV6-6 and TRBJ2-1; D perhaps matches TRBD1 (6 bases). Germline CDR1 and CDR2: MNHNY and SVGAGI (reference sequence). CDR3 length equals 14 residues. V shed 5 bases and J shed 9 bases, with 17 bases lying between them.